This T cell receptor (beta chain) was captured by sequencing in a study of identifying expanded T cells in peripheral blood. Findings and caveats of the study: Across healthy donors, higher total template counts meant significantly greater approximately two-week count variance. Over approximately two and four weeks, about 15 and 19 clones changed, versus 1.2 between replicates.

Per germline, CDR1 LNHDA and CDR2 SQIVND (reference sequence). Trimming took 5 bases from V and 9 from J; bases not matched to a gene: 3. The CDR3 totals 13 residues. The table came from immunoSEQ multiplex PCR; TCRdb's copy has only in-frame clones and leaves some out. The sample lists about 85,000 clones; around 91% were seen once. Turning to this clone: Antigen specificity is unknown.

During the collection period, no donor immune events like infections were recorded. The clonotype was recovered from a person aged 18 to 75 in good health. The chain combines TRBV19 with TRBJ2-1, with 11 positions matching TRBD2. The sequenced material came from blood. In nucleotides, the CDR3 is TGTGCCAGTAGTCCTAGCGGGAGGACTGAGCAGTTCTTC. It is translated as CASSPSGRTEQFF.